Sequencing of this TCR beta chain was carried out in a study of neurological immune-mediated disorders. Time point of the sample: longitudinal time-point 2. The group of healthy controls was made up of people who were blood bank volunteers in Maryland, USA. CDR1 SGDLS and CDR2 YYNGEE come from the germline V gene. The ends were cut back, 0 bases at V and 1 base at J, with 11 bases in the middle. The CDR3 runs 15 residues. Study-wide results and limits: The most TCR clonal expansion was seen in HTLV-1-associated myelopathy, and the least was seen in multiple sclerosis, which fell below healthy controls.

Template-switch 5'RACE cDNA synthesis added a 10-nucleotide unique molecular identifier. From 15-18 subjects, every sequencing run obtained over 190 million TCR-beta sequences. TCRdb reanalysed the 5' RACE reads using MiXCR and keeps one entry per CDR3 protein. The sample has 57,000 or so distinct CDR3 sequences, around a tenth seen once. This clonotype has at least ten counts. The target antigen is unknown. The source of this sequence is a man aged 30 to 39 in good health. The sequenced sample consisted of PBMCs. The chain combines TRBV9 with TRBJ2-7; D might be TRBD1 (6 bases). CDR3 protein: CASSVGGTPSYEQYF. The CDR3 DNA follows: TGTGCCAGCAGCGTAGGGGGGACACCTTCCTACGAGCAGTACTTC.